This passage covers 13 T cell receptor beta chains from one sample sequenced in a study of neurological immune-mediated disorders. MiXCR, run by TCRdb on the 5' RACE reads, gives a single entry per CDR3 protein. The sample lists about 50,000 distinct CDR3 sequences, roughly 17% occurring once. The sample taken for sequencing was PBMCs. These receptors were taken from a man between 60 and 75 years old in good health.

There are many counts of this clonotype. This chain connects TRBV12-3 or TRBV12-4 to TRBJ2-2; D gene ambiguous. The ends were cut back, 5 bases at V and 6 bases at J, with 7 bases in the middle. The CDR3 totals 12 residues. As DNA, the CDR3 is TGTGCCAGCAGTGCGGACGCCGGGGAGCTGTTTTTT. It is translated as CASSADAGELFF.

Comment on this clonotype: A much more abundant neighbour one base away suggests this may be a read error. This chain connects TRBV29-1 to TRBJ2-1; 7 bases line up with TRBD2. The V gene end was trimmed by 7 bases and the J gene end by 9 bases; junction bases not matched to a gene: 9. CDR3 length: 12 amino acids. CDR1 SQVTM and CDR2 ANQGSEA come from the germline V gene. CDR3 in DNA: TGCAGCGCCGGACTAGGATACGTTGAGCAGTTCTTC. The encoded protein is CSAGLGYVEQFF.

This clonotype has ten or more counts. The V and J genes are TRBV5-4 and TRBJ2-7, with D tentatively TRBD2 (6 bases). The V end lost 4 bases, the J end lost 6 bases, and 17 bases lay between the germline ends. The CDR3 loop spans 14 amino acids. The germline V gene encodes CDR1 SGHNT and CDR2 YYREEE (reference sequence). CDR3 in DNA: TGTGCCAGCAGCGCACGACTAGATCCGAGCGAGCAGTACTTC. Translated: CASSARLDPSEQYF.

Many counts were recorded for this clonotype. The chain links TRBV20-1 to TRBJ1-4, with 12 bases matching TRBD1. The CDR3 consists of 15 residues. Germline V CDR1 and CDR2: DFQATT, SNEGSKA (reference sequence). The CDR3 here is CSVTGTGGFDEKLFF. DNA of the CDR3: TGCAGCGTCACCGGGACAGGGGGCTTCGATGAAAAACTGTTTTTT.

V is TRBV5-1 and J is TRBJ1-6; tentative D call: TRBD1 (5 bases). Trimming took 4 bases from V and 7 from J, leaving 15 bases between them. CDR1 and CDR2 from the germline V gene are SGHRS and YFSETQ. CDR3 length: 15 amino acids. The CDR3 loop reads CASSERGDQNSPLHF. The CDR3, as DNA: TGCGCCAGCAGCGAGCGGGGGGACCAGAATTCACCCCTCCACTTT.

This clonotype was counted many times. CDR3 nucleotides: TGTGCCAGCAGCCCCTTGACTAGCGGGAGCGTCTACAATGAGCAGTTCTTC. Translating it yields CASSPLTSGSVYNEQFF. V and J are TRBV3-1 and TRBJ2-1; 12 nucleotides align to TRBD2. This CDR3 contains 17 residues. Germline V gene data show CDR1 as LGHDT and CDR2 as YNNKEL (reference sequence). J lost 3 bases, V lost 4 bases, and 7 bases had no gene match.

V gene TRBV6-6 combines with J gene TRBJ2-7; maybe TRBD1 (6 bases). V was pared by 0 bases and J by 0 bases, with 6 bases between. The CDR3 is 14 amino acids. The germline V gene encodes CDR1 MNHNY and CDR2 SVGAGI (reference sequence). The CDR3 DNA sequence: TGTGCCAGCAGTTACTCGGACAGCTCCTACGAGCAGTACTTC. It yields the protein CASSYSDSSYEQYF.

This clonotype was recorded many times. J is TRBJ2-4 and V is TRBV5-1; D is perhaps TRBD2 (6 bases). Per the germline V gene, CDR1 is SGHRS and CDR2 is YFSETQ. Trimming left V 1 base short and J 9 bases short, with 20 bases between. The CDR3 spans 16 residues. CDR3 residues: CASSLMGGRTSGIQYF. The CDR3 nucleotides read TGCGCCAGCAGCTTGATGGGGGGTCGTACTAGTGGCATTCAGTACTTC.

Ten or more counts support this clonotype. This rearrangement joins TRBV10-3 to TRBJ2-2; a weak D match, TRBD2 (6 bases). Germline assignment: CDR1 ENHRY and CDR2 SYGVKD. Trimming took 7 bases from V and 1 from J, leaving 13 bases between them. CDR3 length: 15 amino acids. CDR3 DNA sequence: TGTGCCATCACTCGGGGAGGCGGGAACACCGGGGAGCTGTTTTTT. Translated: CAITRGGGNTGELFF.

This clonotype was seen repeatedly, ten times or more. The rearrangement links TRBV6-1 to TRBJ2-1; 7 nucleotides match TRBD1. Per the germline V gene, CDR1 is MNHNS and CDR2 is SASEGT. The J segment lost 3 bases and the V segment lost 4 bases, leaving 6 bases of the junction unmatched. This CDR3 spans 15 amino acids. The CDR3 nucleotides read TGTGCCAGCAGTGGAGACAGGGCCGGCTACAATGAGCAGTTCTTC. Residues: CASSGDRAGYNEQFF.

This clonotype was found many times. The chain couples TRBV5-1 to TRBJ2-2, with D tentatively TRBD1 (6 bases). Per the germline V gene, CDR1 is SGHRS and CDR2 is YFSETQ. The CDR3 runs 15 residues. Trimming stripped 4 bases from V and 1 base from J, with 11 bases between. CDR3: CASSGLQGNTGELFF. The CDR3, as DNA: TGCGCCAGCAGCGGCCTACAGGGGAACACCGGGGAGCTGTTTTTT. Variable domain in full (rest from reference TRBV5-1 and TRBJ2-2): KAGVTQTPRYLIKTRGQQVTLSCSPISGHRSVSWYQQTPGQGLQFLFEYFSETQRNKGNFPGRFSGRQFSNSRSEMNVSTLELGDSALYLCASSGLQGNTGELFFGEGSRLTVL.

This clonotype was recorded many times. The J gene is TRBJ2-7, the V gene TRBV5-1; perhaps TRBD1 as D (6 bases). The ends were cut back, 4 bases at V and 2 bases at J, with 13 bases in the middle. The length of the CDR3 is 14 residues. CDR1 is SGHRS, CDR2 YFSETQ, per germline. Here the CDR3 DNA reads TGCGCCAGCAGCCGGACAGAGGGAGCCTACGAGCAGTACTTC. Amino acid sequence: CASSRTEGAYEQYF.

In this sample, this clonotype turned up many times. The J gene is TRBJ2-7, the V gene TRBV28, with TRBD1 identical over 8 bases. V was pared by 5 bases and J by 6 bases, with 9 bases of the junction left unmatched. In germline, CDR1 is MDHEN, CDR2 SYDVKM. CDR3 length: 14 residues. This CDR3 is CASSIGQGVGEQYF. CDR3 DNA sequence: TGTGCCAGCAGTATAGGACAGGGAGTAGGCGAGCAGTACTTC.